The 18 T cell receptor beta chains given below trace back to one sample, sequenced in a study of T cell responses to AZD1222 COVID-19 vaccine. Assay: immunoSEQ multiplex PCR; the TCRdb copy retains only in-frame clones and omits some. This sample carries 110,000 to 150,000 clones, 80% to 90% of them seen once, and the ten largest clones take 7.5% to 8.5%. Sequencing used peripheral blood, obtained on day 0 of AZD1222 vaccination. These receptors originate from an adult in good health.

This chain connects TRBV28 to TRBJ1-1; D call uncertain. V lost 2 bases and J 0 bases, leaving 10 bases between the germline ends. Germline CDR1 MDHEN, CDR2 SYDVKM. This CDR3 is built from 15 residues. The CDR3 protein is CASSLRGQLNTEAFF. CDR3 coding DNA: TGTGCCAGCAGTTTAAGAGGTCAGTTGAACACTGAAGCTTTCTTT.

J is TRBJ1-1 and V is TRBV2; D perhaps matches TRBD1 (6 bases). The germline V gene has CDR1 SNHLY and CDR2 FYNNEI. Trimming removed 6 bases at V and 1 base at J, with 12 bases between. The CDR3 consists of 14 residues. CDR3 coding DNA: TGTGCCAGCAGCTTGACAGGTTCGAACACTGAAGCTTTCTTT. Encoded protein: CASSLTGSNTEAFF.

The chain joins TRBV7-2 to TRBJ1-2; D gene ambiguous. Looked up from germline, CDR1 is SGHTA and CDR2 is FQGNSA. V gave up 6 bases and J gave up 8 bases, with 25 bases separating them. The CDR3 extends over 16 amino acids. In DNA form, the CDR3 reads TGTGCCAGCAGACAATTCGACGGACGCGGAGAGGTCGGCTACACCTTC. It translates to CASRQFDGRGEVGYTF. The entire variable domain, with the rest obtained from reference TRBV7-2 and TRBJ1-2, is as follows: GAGVSQSPSNKVTEKGKDVELRCDPISGHTALYWYRQSLGQGLEFLIYFQGNSAPDKSGLPSDRFSAERTGGSVSTLTIQRTQQEDSAVYLCASRQFDGRGEVGYTFGSGTRLTVV.

The chain uses TRBV9 and TRBJ1-2; D is undetermined. This CDR3 comprises 13 residues. Germline CDR1 reads SGDLS; CDR2 reads YYNGEE. With 0 bases removed from V and 4 bases from J, the gap between germline ends came to 7 bases. In nucleotides, the CDR3 is TGTGCCAGCAGCGTAGGAGGGATCTATGGCTACACCTTC. It encodes CASSVGGIYGYTF.

This clone was seen a single time. The chain employs TRBV10-1 and TRBJ2-3, with TRBD2 matching over 10 bases. This CDR3 has 18 residues. The V and J ends lost 5 bases and 4 bases, in that order; junction bases with no gene match: 15. Germline-derived CDR1 and CDR2 are WNHNN and SYGVQD (reference sequence). This CDR3 reads CASSRSSGSLEVPDTQYF. The CDR3 DNA reads TGCGCCAGCAGTAGGTCTAGCGGGAGTCTCGAGGTGCCAGATACGCAGTATTTT.

The genes are TRBV28 and TRBJ1-5, with 10 bases lining up with TRBD1. The J segment lost 6 bases and the V segment lost 8 bases, leaving 10 bases of the junction unmatched. The CDR3 is 15 residues long. Germline V gene sequence: CDR1 MDHEN, CDR2 SYDVKM. CDR3 sequence: CASVATGGDPQPQHF. CDR3 sequence (DNA): TGTGCCAGCGTAGCGACAGGGGGCGATCCTCAGCCCCAGCATTTT.

This chain connects TRBV5-5 to TRBJ2-7, with D tentatively TRBD1 (5 bases). This CDR3 has 13 amino acids. Looked up from germline, CDR1 is SGHKS and CDR2 is YYEKEE (reference sequence). Trimming left V 4 bases short and J 3 bases short, with 11 bases between. CDR3 amino acids: CASSKTAIYEQYF. CDR3 coding DNA: TGTGCCAGCAGCAAGACAGCCATCTACGAGCAGTACTTC. Supplemented by reference TRBV5-5 and TRBJ2-7, the full variable domain reads DAGVTQSPTHLIKTRGQQVTLRCSPISGHKSVSWYQQVLGQGPQFIFQYYEKEERGRGNFPDRFSARQFPNYSSELNVNALLLGDSALYLCASSKTAIYEQYFGPGTRLTVT.

Comment on this clone: The identical CDR3 is also encoded by other nucleotide sequences in the sample. V gene TRBV18 combines with J gene TRBJ2-3; D uncertain. The V gene's germline CDR1 is KGHSH and CDR2 LQKENI. The CDR3 contains 12 residues. V lost 3 bases and J 0 bases, leaving 1 base between the germline ends. DNA of the CDR3: TGTGCCAGCTCACCGAGCACAGATACGCAGTATTTT. Translating gives CASSPSTDTQYF.

V and J are TRBV7-9 and TRBJ2-1, with 7 positions matching TRBD2. Germline V lookup: CDR1 SEHNR, CDR2 FQNEAQ (reference sequence). The V and J ends lost 5 bases and 9 bases, in that order; junction bases with no gene match: 4. The CDR3 sequence is 12 residues long. This chain's CDR3 is CASSHPGGEQFF. The CDR3 DNA reads as TGTGCCAGCAGCCATCCGGGGGGTGAGCAGTTCTTC.

For the CDR3, the DNA is TGTGCCAGCAGTTTATCGCTTGGCAGTCACACTGAAGCTTTCTTT. Residues: CASSLSLGSHTEAFF. The chain joins TRBV27 to TRBJ1-1; D unresolved. Looked up from germline, CDR1 is MNHEY and CDR2 is SMNVEV (reference sequence). Deletions cut 0 bases from V and 3 bases from J, with 11 bases between. This CDR3 region has 15 residues.

CDR3 in DNA: TGTGCCAGCAGCCCTCTCGCAACAGTGAACACTGAAGCTTTCTTT. Protein product: CASSPLATVNTEAFF. The chain is built from TRBV3-1 (or the pseudogene TRBV3-2) and TRBJ1-1; no definite D call. The CDR3 is made up of 15 amino acids. Germline CDR1 LGHDT, CDR2 YNNKEL (reference sequence). The germline V and J ends were trimmed by 4 bases and 0 bases, with 12 bases remaining between them.

This chain uses TRBV27 with TRBJ2-5; tentative D call: TRBD1 (7 bases). CDR3 size: 15 residues. CDR1 and CDR2 from the germline V gene are MNHEY and SMNVEV (reference sequence). V was shortened by 7 bases and J by 8 bases, with 23 bases between the two germline ends. CDR3 sequence: CASKGGGGVKGTQYF. As DNA, the CDR3 is TGTGCCAGCAAGGGTGGAGGGGGCGTCAAGGGAACCCAGTACTTC.

The J gene is TRBJ1-1, the V gene TRBV7-9; TRBD1 is a possible D gene (6 bases). Trimming shortened V by 1 base and J by 4 bases, and 13 bases separated the two germline ends. CDR1 and CDR2 (germline): SEHNR, FQNEAQ (reference sequence). The CDR3 loop spans 15 amino acids. The CDR3 bases are TGTGCCAGCAGCTTAGATGGGACACTAGTCACTGAAGCTTTCTTT. This encodes CASSLDGTLVTEAFF.

This sequence joins TRBV14 and TRBJ1-6; maybe TRBD1 (5 bases). The CDR3 is made up of 14 amino acids. Per germline, CDR1 SGHDN and CDR2 FVKESK. Trimming took off 6 bases at V and 7 bases at J, with 13 bases between the two ends. The CDR3, as DNA: TGTGCCAGCAGAATCGGGACGGGGAATTCACCCCTCCACTTT. The encoded protein is CASRIGTGNSPLHF.

The chain recombines TRBV28 with TRBJ1-4; 7 bases map to TRBD1. After removal of 6 bases from V and 2 bases from J, the junction contained 6 bases not matched to a gene. There are 15 residues in the CDR3. CDR1 MDHEN and CDR2 SYDVKM come from the germline V gene. The CDR3 protein is CASRETGPTNEKLFF. In nucleotides, the CDR3 is TGTGCCAGCAGAGAGACAGGGCCTACTAATGAAAAACTGTTTTTT.

The V gene is TRBV5-4, the J gene TRBJ1-2; a possible D gene is TRBD1 (5 bases). Trimming shortened V by 5 bases and J by 7 bases, and 15 bases separated the two germline ends. The germline V gene encodes CDR1 SGHNT and CDR2 YYREEE (reference sequence). The length of the CDR3 is 13 residues. This CDR3 is CASSSDSTGGYTF. DNA of the CDR3: TGTGCCAGCAGTTCCGACAGTACAGGTGGCTACACCTTC.

The V and J genes are TRBV10-2 and TRBJ1-5; D is unclear. The length of the CDR3 is 13 residues. Germline values: CDR1 WSHSY, CDR2 SAAADI. V dropped 7 bases and J dropped 6 bases, with 13 bases sitting between them. The CDR3 sequence: CASNGRATQPQHF. The DNA of the CDR3 is TGCGCCAGCAATGGCCGGGCGACTCAGCCCCAGCATTTT.

Details on this clone: One end of the junction fails to match germline, which may point to a read error. For the CDR3, the DNA is TGTGCCACCGGTGACAGGGACACTGAAGCTTTCTTT. Translated, it gives CATGDRDTEAFF. V gene TRBV24-1 combines with J gene TRBJ1-1, with 7 positions matching TRBD1. The CDR3 has 12 residues. CDR1 is KGHDR, CDR2 SFDVKD, per germline.